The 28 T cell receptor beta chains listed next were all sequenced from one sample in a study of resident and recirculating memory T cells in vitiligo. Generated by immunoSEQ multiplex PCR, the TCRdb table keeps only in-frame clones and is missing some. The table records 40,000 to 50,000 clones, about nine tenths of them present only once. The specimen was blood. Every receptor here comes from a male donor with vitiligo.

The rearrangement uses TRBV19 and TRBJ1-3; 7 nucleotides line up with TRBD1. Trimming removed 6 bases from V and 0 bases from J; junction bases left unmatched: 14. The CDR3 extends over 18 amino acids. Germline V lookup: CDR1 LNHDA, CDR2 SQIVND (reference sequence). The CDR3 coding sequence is TGTGCCAGTAGACATCGAGGGGGCAGGAGTTTCTCTGGAAACACCATATATTTT. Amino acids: CASRHRGGRSFSGNTIYF.

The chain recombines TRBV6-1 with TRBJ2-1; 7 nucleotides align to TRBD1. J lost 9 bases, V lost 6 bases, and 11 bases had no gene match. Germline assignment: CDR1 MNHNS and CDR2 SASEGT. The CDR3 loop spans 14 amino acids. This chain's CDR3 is CASRGQPRAGEQFF. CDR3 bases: TGTGCCAGCAGGGGACAGCCCAGGGCAGGTGAGCAGTTCTTC.

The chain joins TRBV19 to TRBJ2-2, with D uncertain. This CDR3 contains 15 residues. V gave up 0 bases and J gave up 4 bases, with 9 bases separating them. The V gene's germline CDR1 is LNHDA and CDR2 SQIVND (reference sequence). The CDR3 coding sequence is TGTGCCAGTAGTATAGAGGGCCCCCGCACCGGGGAGCTGTTTTTT. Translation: CASSIEGPRTGELFF.

CDR3 residues: CASDHNRDEQFF. The DNA for the CDR3 is TGTGCCAGCGACCACAATCGGGATGAGCAGTTCTTC. This chain links TRBV11-2 with TRBJ2-1; D is unclear. V gave up 8 bases and J gave up 8 bases, with 13 bases separating them. Germline CDR1 and CDR2: SGHAT and FQNNGV. The CDR3 has 12 residues. The whole variable domain, filled in from reference TRBV11-2 and TRBJ2-1, reads EAGVAQSPRYKIIEKRQSVAFWCNPISGHATLYWYQQILGQGPKLLIQFQNNGVVDDSQLPKDRFSAERLKGVDSTLKIQPAKLEDSAVYLCASDHNRDEQFFGPGTRLTVL.

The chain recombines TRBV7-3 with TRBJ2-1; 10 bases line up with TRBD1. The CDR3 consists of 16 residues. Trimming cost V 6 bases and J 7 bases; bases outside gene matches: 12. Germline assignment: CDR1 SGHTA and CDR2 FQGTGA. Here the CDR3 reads CASSPTPGQGLNEQFF. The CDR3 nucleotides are TGTGCCAGCAGTCCTACACCGGGACAGGGGTTGAATGAGCAGTTCTTC.

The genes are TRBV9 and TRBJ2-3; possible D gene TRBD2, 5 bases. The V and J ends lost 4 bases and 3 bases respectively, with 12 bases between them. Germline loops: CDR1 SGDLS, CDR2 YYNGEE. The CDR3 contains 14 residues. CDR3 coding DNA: TGTGCCAGCAGCCCCCGGACGGGGACAGATACGCAGTATTTT. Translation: CASSPRTGTDTQYF.

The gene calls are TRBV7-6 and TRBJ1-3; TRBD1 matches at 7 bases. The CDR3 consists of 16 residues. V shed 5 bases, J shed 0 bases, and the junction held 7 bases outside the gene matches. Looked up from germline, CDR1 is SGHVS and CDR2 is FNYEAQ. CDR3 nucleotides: TGTGCCAGCAGCAGTCTCGCAGGGGGCTCTGGAAACACCATATATTTT. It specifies CASSSLAGGSGNTIYF.

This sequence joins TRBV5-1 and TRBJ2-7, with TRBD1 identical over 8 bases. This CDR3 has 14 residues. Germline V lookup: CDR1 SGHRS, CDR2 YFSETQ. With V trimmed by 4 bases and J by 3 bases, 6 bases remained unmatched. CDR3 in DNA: TGCGCCAGCAGCGGTGCCGGGACAGGCTACGAGCAGTACTTC. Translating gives CASSGAGTGYEQYF. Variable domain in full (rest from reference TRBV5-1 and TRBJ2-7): KAGVTQTPRYLIKTRGQQVTLSCSPISGHRSVSWYQQTPGQGLQFLFEYFSETQRNKGNFPGRFSGRQFSNSRSEMNVSTLELGDSALYLCASSGAGTGYEQYFGPGTRLTVT.

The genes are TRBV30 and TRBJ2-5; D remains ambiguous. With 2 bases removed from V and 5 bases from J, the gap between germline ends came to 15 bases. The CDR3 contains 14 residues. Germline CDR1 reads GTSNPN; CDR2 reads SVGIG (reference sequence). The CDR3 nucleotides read TGTGCCTGGAGTTCCATTACCCTCGGGGAGACCCAGTACTTC. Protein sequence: CAWSSITLGETQYF.

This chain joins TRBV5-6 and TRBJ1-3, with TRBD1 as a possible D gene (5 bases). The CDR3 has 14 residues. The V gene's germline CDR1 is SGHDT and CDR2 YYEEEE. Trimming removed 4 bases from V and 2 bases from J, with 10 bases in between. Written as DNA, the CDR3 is TGTGCCAGCAGCCCTACGGGGGCTGGAAACACCATATATTTT. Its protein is CASSPTGAGNTIYF.

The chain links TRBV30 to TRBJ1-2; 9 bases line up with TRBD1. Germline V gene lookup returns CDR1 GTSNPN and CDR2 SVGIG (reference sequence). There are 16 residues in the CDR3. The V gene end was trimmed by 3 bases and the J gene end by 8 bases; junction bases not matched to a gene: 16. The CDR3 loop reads CAWSLGGSGTGKGYTF. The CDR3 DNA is TGTGCCTGGAGCCTCGGAGGCTCCGGGACAGGGAAGGGCTACACCTTC.

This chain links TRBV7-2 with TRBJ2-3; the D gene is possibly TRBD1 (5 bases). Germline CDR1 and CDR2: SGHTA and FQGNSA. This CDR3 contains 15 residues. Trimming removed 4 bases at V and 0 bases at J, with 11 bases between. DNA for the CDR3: TGTGCCAGCAGCTCTACAGGCTTTAGCACAGATACGCAGTATTTT. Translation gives CASSSTGFSTDTQYF. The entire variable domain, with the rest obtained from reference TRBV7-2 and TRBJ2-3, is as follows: GAGVSQSPSNKVTEKGKDVELRCDPISGHTALYWYRQSLGQGLEFLIYFQGNSAPDKSGLPSDRFSAERTGGSVSTLTIQRTQQEDSAVYLCASSSTGFSTDTQYFGPGTRLTVL.

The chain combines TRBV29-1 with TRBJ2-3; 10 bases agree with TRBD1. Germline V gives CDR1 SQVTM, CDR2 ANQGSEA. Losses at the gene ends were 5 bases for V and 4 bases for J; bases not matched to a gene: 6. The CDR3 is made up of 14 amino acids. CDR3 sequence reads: CSVYRDRGADTQYF. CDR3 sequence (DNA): TGCAGCGTTTATCGGGACAGGGGTGCAGATACGCAGTATTTT.

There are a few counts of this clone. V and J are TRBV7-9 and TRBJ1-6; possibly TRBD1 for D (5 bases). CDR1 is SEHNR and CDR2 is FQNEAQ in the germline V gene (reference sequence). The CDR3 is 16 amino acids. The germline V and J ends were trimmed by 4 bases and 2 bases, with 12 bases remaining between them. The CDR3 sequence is CASSSREDPYNSPLHF. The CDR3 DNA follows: TGTGCCAGCAGCTCCAGGGAAGACCCCTATAATTCACCCCTCCACTTT.

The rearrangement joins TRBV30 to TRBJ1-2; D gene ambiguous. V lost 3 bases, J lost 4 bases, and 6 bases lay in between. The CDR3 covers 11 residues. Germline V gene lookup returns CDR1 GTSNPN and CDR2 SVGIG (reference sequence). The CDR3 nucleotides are TGTGCCTGGAGCCATAGCTATGGCTACACCTTC. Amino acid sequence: CAWSHSYGYTF.

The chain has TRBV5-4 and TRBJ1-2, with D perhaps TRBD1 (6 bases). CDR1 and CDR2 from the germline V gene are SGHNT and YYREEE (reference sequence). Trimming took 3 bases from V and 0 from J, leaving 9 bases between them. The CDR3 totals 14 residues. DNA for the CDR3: TGTGCCAGCAGCTCACAGGGAGCTAACTATGGCTACACCTTC. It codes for CASSSQGANYGYTF.

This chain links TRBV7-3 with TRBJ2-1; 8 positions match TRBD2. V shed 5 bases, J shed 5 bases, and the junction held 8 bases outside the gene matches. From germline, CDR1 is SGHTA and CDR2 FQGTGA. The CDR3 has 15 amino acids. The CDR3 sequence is CASSRRGGDNNEQFF. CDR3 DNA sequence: TGTGCCAGCAGCAGACGGGGGGGCGATAACAATGAGCAGTTCTTC.

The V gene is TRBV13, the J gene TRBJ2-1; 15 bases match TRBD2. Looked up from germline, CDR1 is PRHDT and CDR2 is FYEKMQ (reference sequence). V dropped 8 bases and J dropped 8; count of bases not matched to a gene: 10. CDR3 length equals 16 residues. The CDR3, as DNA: TGTGCCAGCGCCCAAGGACTAGCGGGGGGGCCTGATGAGCAGTTCTTC. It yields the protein CASAQGLAGGPDEQFF.

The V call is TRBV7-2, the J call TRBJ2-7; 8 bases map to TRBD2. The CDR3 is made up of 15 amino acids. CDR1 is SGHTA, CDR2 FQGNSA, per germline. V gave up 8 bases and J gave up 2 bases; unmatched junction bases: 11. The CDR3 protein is CASSRGGSQTYEQYF. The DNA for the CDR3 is TGTGCCAGCTCACGGGGGGGTTCTCAGACCTACGAGCAGTACTTC. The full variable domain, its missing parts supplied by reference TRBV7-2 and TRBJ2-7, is GAGVSQSPSNKVTEKGKDVELRCDPISGHTALYWYRQSLGQGLEFLIYFQGNSAPDKSGLPSDRFSAERTGGSVSTLTIQRTQQEDSAVYLCASSRGGSQTYEQYFGPGTRLTVT.

DNA for the CDR3: TGTGCCAGCAGCTCCAGCCGGAGGGCGGAAAAACTGTTTTTT. Protein product: CASSSSRRAEKLFF. This rearrangement joins TRBV7-9 to TRBJ1-4; D unclear. Germline V gene data show CDR1 as SEHNR and CDR2 as FQNEAQ (reference sequence). The germline V and J ends were trimmed by 4 bases and 8 bases, with 14 bases remaining between them. This CDR3 region has 14 residues.

As DNA, the CDR3 is TGTGCCAGCAGTGAAGTCCGGCTTGGGCGGGGGTTGCCCGGGGAGCTGTTTTTT. This gives the protein CASSEVRLGRGLPGELFF. This chain connects TRBV2 to TRBJ2-2, with 7 bases that match TRBD2. CDR1 SNHLY and CDR2 FYNNEI come from the germline V gene. V trimming: 1 base; J trimming: 6 bases; junction bases outside the gene matches: 14. The CDR3 is 18 residues long. The variable domain in full, with the rest retrieved from reference TRBV2 and TRBJ2-2, is EPEVTQTPSHQVTQMGQEVILRCVPISNHLYFYWYRQILGQKVEFLVSFYNNEISEKSEIFDDQFSVERPDGSNFTLKIRSTKLEDSAMYFCASSEVRLGRGLPGELFFGEGSRLTVL.

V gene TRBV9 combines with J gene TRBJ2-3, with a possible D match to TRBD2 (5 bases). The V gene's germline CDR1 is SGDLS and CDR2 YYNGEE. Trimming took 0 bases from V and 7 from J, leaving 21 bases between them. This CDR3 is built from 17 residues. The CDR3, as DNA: TGTGCCAGCAGCGTAGAGGACTCCTTACGATTTTTTTATACGCAGTATTTT. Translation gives CASSVEDSLRFFYTQYF.

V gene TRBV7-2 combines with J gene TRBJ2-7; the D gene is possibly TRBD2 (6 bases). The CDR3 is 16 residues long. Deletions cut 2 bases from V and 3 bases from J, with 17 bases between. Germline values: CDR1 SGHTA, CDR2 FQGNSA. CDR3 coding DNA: TGTGCCAGCAGCTTAAGGAGGGAGTATGCCATCTACGAGCAGTACTTC. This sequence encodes CASSLRREYAIYEQYF.

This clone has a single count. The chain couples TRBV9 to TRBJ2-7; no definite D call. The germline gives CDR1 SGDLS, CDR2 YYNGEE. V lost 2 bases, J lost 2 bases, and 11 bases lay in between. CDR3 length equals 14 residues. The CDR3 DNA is TGTGCCAGCAGCGTTTCCACACAGCCCTACGAGCAGTACTTC. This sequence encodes CASSVSTQPYEQYF.

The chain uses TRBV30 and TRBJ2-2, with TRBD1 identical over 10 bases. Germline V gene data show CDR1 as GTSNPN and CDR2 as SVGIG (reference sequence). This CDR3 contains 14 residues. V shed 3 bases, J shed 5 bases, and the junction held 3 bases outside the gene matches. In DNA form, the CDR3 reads TGTGCCTGGAGAGGGGACAGGGGAACCGGGGAGCTGTTTTTT. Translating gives CAWRGDRGTGELFF.

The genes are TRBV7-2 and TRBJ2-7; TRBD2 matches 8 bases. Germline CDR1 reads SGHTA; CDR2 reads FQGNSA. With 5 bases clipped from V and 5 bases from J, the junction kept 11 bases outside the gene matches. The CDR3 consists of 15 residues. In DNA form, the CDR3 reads TGTGCCAGCAGCCCTTCCGGGGGGGCCTCACACGAGCAGTACTTC. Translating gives CASSPSGGASHEQYF.

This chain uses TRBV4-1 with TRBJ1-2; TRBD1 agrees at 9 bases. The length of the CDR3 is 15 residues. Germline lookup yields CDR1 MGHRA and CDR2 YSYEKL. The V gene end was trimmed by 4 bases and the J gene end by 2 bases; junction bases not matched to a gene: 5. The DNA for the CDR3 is TGCGCCAGCAGCCGCCGGGACAGGGAAAACTATGGCTACACCTTC. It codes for CASSRRDRENYGYTF.

CDR3 sequence (DNA): TGTGCCAGCAGCCAGACAGGGGTTGAAAAACTGTTTTTT. This encodes CASSQTGVEKLFF. The rearrangement joins TRBV7-9 to TRBJ1-4, with 8 positions matching TRBD1. This CDR3 is built from 13 residues. The germline V gene encodes CDR1 SEHNR and CDR2 FQNEAQ (reference sequence). V was pared by 5 bases and J by 7 bases, with 3 bases of the junction left unmatched.